The 15 T cell receptor beta chains below all came from one sample that was sequenced in a study of T cell responses to AZD1222 COVID-19 vaccine. Assay: immunoSEQ multiplex PCR; the TCRdb copy retains only in-frame clones and omits some. The table records 150,000 to 200,000 clones, approximately 90% of them present only once. The input for sequencing was peripheral blood, taken 28 days after the second dose of the MenACWY control vaccine. Receptor source: an adult who received the MenACWY meningococcal vaccine as a control.

The genes are TRBV28 and TRBJ1-5, with 7 bases that match TRBD1. The V gene's germline CDR1 is MDHEN and CDR2 SYDVKM. CDR3 length equals 14 residues. V trimming: 6 bases; J trimming: 4 bases; junction bases outside the gene matches: 6. The CDR3 spells CASRPTGENQPQHF. The CDR3 DNA follows: TGTGCCAGCAGACCTACAGGGGAGAATCAGCCCCAGCATTTT.

This clone is a singleton in its sample. The chain uses TRBV28 and TRBJ2-1; possibly TRBD1 for D (6 bases). The germline V and J ends were trimmed by 5 bases and 0 bases, with 11 bases remaining between them. The CDR3 covers 15 residues. Germline V gene sequence: CDR1 MDHEN, CDR2 SYDVKM. For the CDR3, the DNA is TGTGCCAGCAGTCCCGACAGGAGCTCCTACAATGAGCAGTTCTTC. The encoded protein is CASSPDRSSYNEQFF.

This chain uses TRBV5-6 with TRBJ2-1; 9 bases map to TRBD2. This CDR3 has 18 residues. With V trimmed by 0 bases and J by 5 bases, 12 bases remained unmatched. Germline V gives CDR1 SGHDT, CDR2 YYEEEE. The CDR3 is CASSLVGGLASPNNEQFF. The DNA of the CDR3 is TGTGCCAGCAGCTTGGTGGGGGGACTAGCTTCTCCTAACAATGAGCAGTTCTTC.

V and J are TRBV14 and TRBJ1-2, with a weak D call TRBD1 (6 bases). This CDR3 comprises 14 residues. Trimming stripped 2 bases from V and 3 bases from J, with 10 bases between. The germline CDR1 and CDR2 sequences are SGHDN and FVKESK. CDR3 DNA: TGTGCCAGCAGCCAAAACAGGGTGTACTATGGCTACACCTTC. This gives the protein CASSQNRVYYGYTF.

The chain carries TRBV27 and TRBJ1-2, with 10 positions matching TRBD1. This CDR3 has 12 residues. V was pared by 6 bases and J by 8 bases, with 3 bases of the junction left unmatched. Per the germline V gene, CDR1 is MNHEY and CDR2 is SMNVEV (reference sequence). The CDR3 nucleotides read TGTGCCAGCAGGACAGGGGGCGGAGGCTACACCTTC. It codes for CASRTGGGGYTF.

The genes are TRBV19 and TRBJ2-5, with D possibly TRBD2 on 6 matching bases. CDR1 and CDR2 (germline): LNHDA, SQIVND (reference sequence). This CDR3 contains 15 residues. V was clipped by 4 bases and J by 4 bases, with 16 bases between them. In DNA form, the CDR3 reads TGTGCCAGTAGTAATCGAGGGGCCGGGAGAGAGACCCAGTACTTC. Its protein is CASSNRGAGRETQYF.

The V and J genes are TRBV27 and TRBJ1-6; D is ambiguous. Germline V gene sequence: CDR1 MNHEY, CDR2 SMNVEV (reference sequence). The CDR3 is 16 residues long. Trimming stripped 5 bases from V and 0 bases from J, with 11 bases between. The DNA for the CDR3 is TGTGCCAGCAGTCCCCAAGGGAGCTCCTATAATTCACCCCTCCACTTT. Protein product: CASSPQGSSYNSPLHF.

The gene calls are TRBV6-5 and TRBJ2-7; 7 nucleotides align to TRBD1. The CDR3 spans 14 residues. Germline V gene data show CDR1 as MNHEY and CDR2 as SVGAGI. The ends lost 6 bases at V and 0 bases at J; junction bases unmatched: 5. In nucleotides, the CDR3 is TGTGCCAGCAGCCTGGGACAGCCCTCCTACGAGCAGTACTTC. Translated, it gives CASSLGQPSYEQYF.

The chain couples TRBV5-6 to TRBJ1-6; D is unresolved. Germline CDR1 is SGHDT and CDR2 is YYEEEE. Trimming cost V 1 base and J 6 bases, with 11 bases left between them. This CDR3 spans 15 amino acids. CDR3 sequence reads: CASSLSIQSNSPLHF. In DNA form, the CDR3 reads TGTGCCAGCAGCTTGAGTATACAGTCTAATTCACCCCTCCACTTT.

The CDR3 spells CATSTGLRYEQYF. In DNA, the CDR3 is TGTGCCACCAGTACAGGACTCCGGTACGAGCAGTACTTC. The chain employs TRBV24-1 and TRBJ2-7, with D perhaps TRBD1 or TRBD2 (5 bases each). V was trimmed by 6 bases and J by 4 bases, leaving 12 bases between them. The CDR3 has 13 amino acids. Germline V gives CDR1 KGHDR, CDR2 SFDVKD.

The genes are TRBV18 and TRBJ2-7; the D gene is possibly TRBD1 (6 bases). CDR3 length equals 14 residues. V was cut by 3 bases and J by 0 bases, with 9 bases left in between. Germline CDR1 KGHSH, CDR2 LQKENI. Written as DNA, the CDR3 is TGTGCCAGCTCACCTGACAGGAACTCCTACGAGCAGTACTTC. It translates to CASSPDRNSYEQYF. Variable domain in full (rest from reference TRBV18 and TRBJ2-7): NAGVMQNPRHLVRRRGQEARLRCSPMKGHSHVYWYRQLPEEGLKFMVYLQKENIIDESGMPKERFSAEFPKEGPSILRIQQVVRGDSAAYFCASSPDRNSYEQYFGPGTRLTVT.

The genes are TRBV28 and TRBJ1-1; no firm D call. Germline CDR1 reads MDHEN; CDR2 reads SYDVKM. The V end lost 6 bases, the J end lost 1 base, and 12 bases lay between the germline ends. There are 14 residues in the CDR3. The CDR3 nucleotides are TGTGCCAGCAGCTGGCCCAGAGCGAACACTGAAGCTTTCTTT. This encodes CASSWPRANTEAFF.

The chain employs TRBV19 and TRBJ1-5; D perhaps matches TRBD1 (6 bases). V gave up 8 bases and J gave up 2 bases, with 10 bases separating them. Germline CDR1 and CDR2: LNHDA and SQIVND (reference sequence). The CDR3 is 13 residues long. The CDR3 DNA is TGTGCCAGTGAAGGGGGACGCAATCAGCCCCAGCATTTT. Protein sequence: CASEGGRNQPQHF.

This sequence joins TRBV24-1 and TRBJ2-2, with a weak D call TRBD1 (6 bases). Trimming stripped 3 bases from V and 2 bases from J, with 12 bases between. This CDR3 spans 16 amino acids. Germline V gene data show CDR1 as KGHDR and CDR2 as SFDVKD. CDR3 bases: TGTGCCACCAGTGATCCCCGGACAGCTAACACCGGGGAGCTGTTTTTT. Translated, it gives CATSDPRTANTGELFF.

The V gene is TRBV7-6, the J gene TRBJ2-1; D is undetermined. The V and J ends lost 5 bases and 2 bases respectively, with 7 bases between them. Germline CDR1 SGHVS, CDR2 FNYEAQ. The length of the CDR3 is 13 residues. CDR3 residues: CASSPQTYNEQFF. In nucleotides, the CDR3 is TGTGCCAGCAGCCCACAGACCTACAATGAGCAGTTCTTC.